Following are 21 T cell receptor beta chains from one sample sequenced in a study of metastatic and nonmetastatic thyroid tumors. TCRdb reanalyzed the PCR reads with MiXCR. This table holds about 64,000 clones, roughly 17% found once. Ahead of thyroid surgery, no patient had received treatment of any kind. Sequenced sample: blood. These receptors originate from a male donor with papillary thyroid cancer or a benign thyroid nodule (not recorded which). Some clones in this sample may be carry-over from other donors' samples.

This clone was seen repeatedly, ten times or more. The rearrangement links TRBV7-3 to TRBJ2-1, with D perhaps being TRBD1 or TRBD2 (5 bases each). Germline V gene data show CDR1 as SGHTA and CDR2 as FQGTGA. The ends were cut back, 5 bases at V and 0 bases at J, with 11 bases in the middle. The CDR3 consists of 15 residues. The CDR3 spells CASSRDANSYNEQFF. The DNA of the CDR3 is TGTGCCAGCAGCCGGGACGCAAACTCCTACAATGAGCAGTTCTTC.

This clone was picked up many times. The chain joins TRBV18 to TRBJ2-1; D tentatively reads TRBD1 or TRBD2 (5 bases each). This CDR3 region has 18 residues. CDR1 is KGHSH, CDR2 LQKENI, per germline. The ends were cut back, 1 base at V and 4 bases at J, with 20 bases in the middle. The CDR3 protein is CASSPLQYGAGLYNEQFF. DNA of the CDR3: TGTGCCAGCTCACCACTCCAGTACGGGGCAGGACTTTACAATGAGCAGTTCTTC.

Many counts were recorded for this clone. The CDR3 DNA follows: TGTGCCAGCAGTGAAAGTCTAGCGGGGATCGCGAACACCGGGGAGCTGTTTTTT. It yields the protein CASSESLAGIANTGELFF. The rearrangement links TRBV2 to TRBJ2-2; the match to TRBD2 covers 9 bases. The CDR3 has 18 residues. The J segment lost 0 bases and the V segment lost 2 bases, leaving 7 bases of the junction unmatched. Germline V gene sequence: CDR1 SNHLY, CDR2 FYNNEI.

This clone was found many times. The CDR3 nucleotides read TGTGCCAGTATCAGCTCCTACAATGAGCAGTTCTTC. Its translation: CASISSYNEQFF. The chain employs TRBV19 and TRBJ2-1; no firm D call. Trimming left V 7 bases short and J 0 bases short, with 4 bases between. This CDR3 spans 12 amino acids. Germline V gene data show CDR1 as LNHDA and CDR2 as SQIVND (reference sequence).

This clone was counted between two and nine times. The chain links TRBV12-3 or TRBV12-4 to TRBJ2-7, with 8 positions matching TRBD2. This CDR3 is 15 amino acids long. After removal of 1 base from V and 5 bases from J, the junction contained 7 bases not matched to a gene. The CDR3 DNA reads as TGTGCCAGCAGTTTAGGTCGGGGGGGCCACGACGAGCAGTACTTC. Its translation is CASSLGRGGHDEQYF.

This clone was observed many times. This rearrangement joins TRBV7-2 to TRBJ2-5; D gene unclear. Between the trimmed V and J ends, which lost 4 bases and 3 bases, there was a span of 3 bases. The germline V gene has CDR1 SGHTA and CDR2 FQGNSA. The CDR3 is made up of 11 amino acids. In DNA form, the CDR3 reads TGTGCCAGCAGCTCAAAAGAGACCCAGTACTTC. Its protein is CASSSKETQYF.

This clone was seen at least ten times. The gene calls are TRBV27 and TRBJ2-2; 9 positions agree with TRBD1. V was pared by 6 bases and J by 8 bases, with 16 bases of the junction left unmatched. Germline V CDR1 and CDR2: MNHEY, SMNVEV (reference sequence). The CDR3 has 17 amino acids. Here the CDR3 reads CASSRLTGTGRFGELFF. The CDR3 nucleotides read TGTGCCAGCAGCCGTCTAACCGGGACAGGGAGATTTGGGGAGCTGTTTTTT.

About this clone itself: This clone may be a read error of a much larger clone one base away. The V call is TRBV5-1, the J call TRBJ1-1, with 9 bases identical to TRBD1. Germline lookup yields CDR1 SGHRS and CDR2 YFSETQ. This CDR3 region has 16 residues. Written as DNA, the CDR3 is TGCGCCAGCAGCCCCGGAAGTGGGACAGGGAACACTGAATCTTTCTTT. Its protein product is CASSPGSGTGNTESFF. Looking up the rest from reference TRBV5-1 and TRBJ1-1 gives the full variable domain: KAGVTQTPRYLIKTRGQQVTLSCSPISGHRSVSWYQQTPGQGLQFLFEYFSETQRNKGNFPGRFSGRQFSNSRSEMNVSTLELGDSALYLCASSPGSGTGNTESFFGQGTRLTVV.

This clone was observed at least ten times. The DNA of the CDR3 is TGTGCCAGCAGTCCACGGGCTAGCGGGGGGGCGTATACGCAGTATTTT. Encoded protein: CASSPRASGGAYTQYF. This rearrangement joins TRBV28 to TRBJ2-3; 12 bases match TRBD2. Germline-derived CDR1 and CDR2 are MDHEN and SYDVKM. CDR3 length: 16 amino acids. The V and J ends lost 5 bases and 7 bases, in that order; junction bases with no gene match: 10.

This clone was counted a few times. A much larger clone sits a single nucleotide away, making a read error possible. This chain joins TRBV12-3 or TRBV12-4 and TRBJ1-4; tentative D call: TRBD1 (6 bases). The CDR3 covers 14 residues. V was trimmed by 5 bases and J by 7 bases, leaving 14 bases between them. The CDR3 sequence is CASSAGTPSEKLFF. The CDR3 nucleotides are TGTGCCAGCAGTGCCGGGACACCTAGTGAAAAACTGTTTTTT.

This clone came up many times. In DNA, the CDR3 is TGTGCCAGCAGTTTAGAGACTAGCAGTGGAGATGAGCAGTTCTTC. Its protein is CASSLETSSGDEQFF. The chain employs TRBV27 and TRBJ2-1, with TRBD2 matching 7 bases. The CDR3 is 15 residues long. CDR1 and CDR2 (germline): MNHEY, SMNVEV (reference sequence). V lost 2 bases, J lost 8 bases, and 9 bases stayed unmatched.

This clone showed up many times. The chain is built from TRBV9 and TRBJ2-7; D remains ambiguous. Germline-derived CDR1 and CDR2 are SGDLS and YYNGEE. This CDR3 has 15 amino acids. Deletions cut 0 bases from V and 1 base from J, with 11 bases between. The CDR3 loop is CASSVGVDFSYEQYF. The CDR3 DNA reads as TGTGCCAGCAGCGTAGGGGTCGACTTTTCCTACGAGCAGTACTTC.

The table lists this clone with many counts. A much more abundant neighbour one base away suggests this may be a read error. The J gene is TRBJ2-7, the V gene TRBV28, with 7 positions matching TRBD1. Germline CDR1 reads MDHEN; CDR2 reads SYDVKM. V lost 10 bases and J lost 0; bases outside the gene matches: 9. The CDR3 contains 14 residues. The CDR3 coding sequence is TGTGCCAATCGTAGGGGGCCCACCTCCTACGAGCAGTACTTC. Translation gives CANRRGPTSYEQYF.

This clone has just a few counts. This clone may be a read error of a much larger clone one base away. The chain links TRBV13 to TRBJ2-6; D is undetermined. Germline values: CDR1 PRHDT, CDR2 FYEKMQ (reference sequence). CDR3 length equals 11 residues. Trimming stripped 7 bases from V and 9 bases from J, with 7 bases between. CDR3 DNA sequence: TGTGCCAGCAAGCAAGTCAACGTCCTGACTTTC. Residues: CASKQVNVLTF.

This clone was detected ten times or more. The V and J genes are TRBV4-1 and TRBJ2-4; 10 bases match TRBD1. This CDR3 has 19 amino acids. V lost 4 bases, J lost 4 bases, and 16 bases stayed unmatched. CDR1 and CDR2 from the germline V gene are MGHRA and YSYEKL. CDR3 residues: CASSRLRPGTGDEKNIQYF. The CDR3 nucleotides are TGCGCCAGCAGCCGTTTGCGCCCCGGGACAGGGGACGAAAAAAACATTCAGTACTTC.

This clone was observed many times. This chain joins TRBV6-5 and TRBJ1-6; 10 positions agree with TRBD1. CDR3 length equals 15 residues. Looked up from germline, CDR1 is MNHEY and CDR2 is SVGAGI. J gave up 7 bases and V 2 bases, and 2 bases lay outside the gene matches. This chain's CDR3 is CASSYTTGGNSPLHF. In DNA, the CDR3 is TGTGCCAGCAGTTACACGACAGGGGGCAATTCACCCCTCCACTTT.

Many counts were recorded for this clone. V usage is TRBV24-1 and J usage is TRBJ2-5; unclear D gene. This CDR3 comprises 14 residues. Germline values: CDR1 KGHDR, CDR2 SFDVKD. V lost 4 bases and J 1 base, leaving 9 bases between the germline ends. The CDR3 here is CATSDWTGQETQYF. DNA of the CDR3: TGTGCCACCAGTGACTGGACGGGCCAAGAGACCCAGTACTTC.

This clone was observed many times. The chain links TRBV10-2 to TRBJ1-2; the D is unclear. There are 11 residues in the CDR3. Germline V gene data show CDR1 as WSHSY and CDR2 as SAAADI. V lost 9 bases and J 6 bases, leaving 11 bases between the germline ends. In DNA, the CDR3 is TGCGCCAGTACAAACGGGAATGGCTACACCTTC. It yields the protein CASTNGNGYTF.

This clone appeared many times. DNA for the CDR3: TGTGCCAGCAGCCCGGACAGGGTTGGCACCGGGGAGCTGTTTTTT. Protein product: CASSPDRVGTGELFF. This rearrangement joins TRBV7-9 to TRBJ2-2; 8 nucleotides match TRBD1. V dropped 5 bases and J dropped 4; count of bases not matched to a gene: 6. Germline V gene sequence: CDR1 SEHNR, CDR2 FQNEAQ (reference sequence). This CDR3 spans 15 amino acids.

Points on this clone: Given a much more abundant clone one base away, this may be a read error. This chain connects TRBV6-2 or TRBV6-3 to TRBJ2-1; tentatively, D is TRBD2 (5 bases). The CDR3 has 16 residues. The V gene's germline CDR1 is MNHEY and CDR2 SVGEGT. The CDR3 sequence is CASSYSGGRADNEHFF. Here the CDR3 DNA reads TGTGCCAGCAGTTACTCGGGCGGGCGCGCCGACAATGAGCATTTCTTC.

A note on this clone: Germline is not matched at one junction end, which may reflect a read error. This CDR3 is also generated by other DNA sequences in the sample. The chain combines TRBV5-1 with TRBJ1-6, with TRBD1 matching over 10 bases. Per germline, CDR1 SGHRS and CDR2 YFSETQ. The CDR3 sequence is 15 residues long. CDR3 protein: CASSPGQGGNSPLHF. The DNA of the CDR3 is TGCGCCAGCAGCCCCGGACAGGGGGGTAATTCACCCCTACACTTT.